The table lists the clone carrying this T cell receptor beta chain with many counts. This CDR3 is built from 13 residues. Trimming shortened V by 3 bases and J by 7 bases, and 12 bases separated the two germline ends. Germline V gives CDR1 KGHSH, CDR2 LQKENI. Arm-PCR of CDR3 regions and iRepertoire HTBI primers were used to build TCR beta libraries. MiXCR was run by TCRdb on the multiplex PCR reads, yielding one entry per CDR3 protein. The table includes roughly 500,000 distinct CDR3 sequences, about 14% detected once. These data originate in a study of regulatory T cells in long-lasting Graves disease. The time point is: newly diagnosed GD, antithyroid drugs for less than 3 months. TCR sequences were obtained from RNA taken from PBMCs. These data also formed part of another study, on T cells in Graves' hyperthyroidism and ophthalmopathy.

This rearrangement joins TRBV18 to TRBJ1-1, with D perhaps TRBD1 (6 bases). This TCR came from a man between 25 and 39 years old with Graves disease. The source material was peripheral blood mononuclear cells (PBMCs), sampled at new diagnosis, from a patient treated with antithyroid drugs. The CDR3 coding sequence is TGTGCCAGCTCACCTACCCGGGACATTGAAGCTTTCTTT. Its translation is CASSPTRDIEAFF.